A single TCR beta chain is shown here with its context. No antigen is known for it. Reverse transcription of all isolated RNA meant that expressed TCRB transcripts were sequenced. This table comes from immunoSEQ multiplex PCR, and its TCRdb copy is limited to in-frame clones, with some not included. The sample lists a few hundred thousand clones, roughly 14% occurring once. This sample stems from a study of beta chain features in type 1 diabetes. Across the whole study: Sorted cells numbering 95 million to 110 million were examined across all samples.

It was via CD45RO/CCR7/CD25/CD127/CD95/CD27 that CD4+ naive, central memory, regulatory and stem cell-like memory cells were sorted. CDR3 length: 15 residues. Germline V lookup: CDR1 MNHNS, CDR2 SASEGT. After removal of 5 bases from V and 3 bases from J, the junction contained 5 bases not matched to a gene. Findings of the study overall: Equally in patients and controls, shorter templates might have been favored by PCR. Individuals with type 1 diabetes displayed fewer insertions and more deletions at VDJ junctions. Among patients with Type 1 diabetes, TCRB CDR3s were moderately but significantly shorter in every one of the four CD4+ subsets.

The sample taken for sequencing was naive CD4+ T cells from blood. The chain employs TRBV6-1 and TRBJ1-5; 9 bases line up with TRBD1. This clonotype originated in a woman under 30 with type 1 diabetes. CDR3 protein: CASSTQGAFNQPQHF. The CDR3 DNA sequence: TGTGCCAGCAGTACACAGGGGGCCTTCAATCAGCCCCAGCATTTT.